This T cell receptor beta chain was recorded in a study of T cells in Graves' hyperthyroidism and ophthalmopathy. Whole-study findings and limits: Most expanded thyroid clonotypes above 0.001 recurred in blood.

RNA transcripts yielded amplified TCR beta CDR3 regions. Carried out on the TCR CDR3, a first-round RT-PCR used the HTBI primer set. TCRdb re-analysed the multiplex PCR reads in MiXCR, keeping a single row per CDR3 protein. The sample carries about 520,000 distinct CDR3 sequences, around a quarter recorded once. The CDR3 consists of 12 residues. Between the trimmed V and J ends, which lost 3 bases and 3 bases, there was a span of 5 bases. Germline assignment: CDR1 MNHNS and CDR2 SASEGT. The sample holds a few counts of this clonotype. Its antigen is unidentified. The sequenced material came from blood. The clonotype originates from a young woman with Graves' ophthalmopathy. The J gene is TRBJ1-1, the V gene TRBV6-1; D ambiguous. The CDR3 nucleotides are TGTGCCAGCAGTGACACTCACACTGAAGCTTTCTTT. Its protein is CASSDTHTEAFF.